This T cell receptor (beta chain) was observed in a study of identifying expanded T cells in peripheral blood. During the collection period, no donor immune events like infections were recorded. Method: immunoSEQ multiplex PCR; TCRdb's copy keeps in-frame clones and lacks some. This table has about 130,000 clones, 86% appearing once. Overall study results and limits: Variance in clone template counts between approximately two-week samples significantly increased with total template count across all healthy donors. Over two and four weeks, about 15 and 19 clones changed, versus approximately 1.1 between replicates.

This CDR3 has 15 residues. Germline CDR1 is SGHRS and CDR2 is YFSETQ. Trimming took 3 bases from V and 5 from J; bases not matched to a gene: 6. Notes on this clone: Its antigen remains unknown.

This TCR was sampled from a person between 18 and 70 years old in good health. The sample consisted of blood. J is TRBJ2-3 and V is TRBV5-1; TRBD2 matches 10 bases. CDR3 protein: CASSSQSGRGDTQYF. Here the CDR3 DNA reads TGCGCCAGCAGCTCCCAAAGCGGGAGGGGAGATACGCAGTATTTT.